Listed below are T cell receptor beta chains from one sample, sequenced in a study of post-analysis software for immune sequencing data. TCRdb re-derived calls from the PCR reads in MiXCR, one entry per CDR3 protein. The data contain roughly 540,000 distinct CDR3 sequences, approximately 34% of them singletons. Sequencing used blood. All receptors derive from a girl under 18 with multiple sclerosis. CDR3s include the opening cysteine and the closing phenylalanine or tryptophan. D genes are given only for firm matches. Rows give clone size only sometimes, using once, few, many, or a class for an expanded clone.

abundance: .
j_gene: TRBJ2-7
d_gene: .
v_gene: TRBV5-5
CDR3nt: TGTGCCAGCAGCTCGAGGATCTACGAGCAGTACTTC
CDR3aa: CASSSRIYEQYF

abundance: once
j_gene: TRBJ1-4
d_gene: .
v_gene: TRBV20-1
CDR3nt: TGCAGTGCTAGACCAATCGGGGCCGCCGAGAATGAAAAACTGTTTTTT
CDR3aa: CSARPIGAAENEKLFF

abundance: few
j_gene: TRBJ1-5
d_gene: .
v_gene: TRBV10-3
CDR3nt: TGTGCCATCAGGCCCGGGGACAATCAGCCCCAGCATTTT
CDR3aa: CAIRPGDNQPQHF

abundance: .
j_gene: TRBJ1-5
d_gene: TRBD1
v_gene: TRBV12-3/TRBV12-4
CDR3nt: TGTGCCAGCAGTTTAGGACTGACAGGGGACGGTCAGCCCCGGCATTTT
CDR3aa: CASSLGLTGDGQPRHF

abundance: .
j_gene: TRBJ2-7
d_gene: TRBD2
v_gene: TRBV5-1
CDR3nt: TGCGCCAGCAGTCCTAGGACTAGCAACCCCTACGAGCAGTACTTC
CDR3aa: CASSPRTSNPYEQYF

abundance: once
j_gene: TRBJ1-2
d_gene: .
v_gene: TRBV27
CDR3nt: TGTGCGGCAGCGAACACTCCTCTGGGTGGCTACACCTTC
CDR3aa: CAAANTPLGGYTF

abundance: few
j_gene: TRBJ1-1
d_gene: .
v_gene: TRBV12-3/TRBV12-4
CDR3nt: TGTGCCAGCAGTTTTGTGAATGAAGCTTTCTTT
CDR3aa: CASSFVNEAFF

abundance: few
j_gene: TRBJ1-1
d_gene: TRBD1
v_gene: TRBV7-3
CDR3nt: TGTGCCAGCAGGTTCACCGGACAGGGAGTGAACACTGAAGCTTTCTTT
CDR3aa: CASRFTGQGVNTEAFF

abundance: .
j_gene: TRBJ1-2
d_gene: .
v_gene: TRBV3-1
CDR3nt: TGTGCCGGCAGCCACCGAACAGGGATCTATGGCTACACCTTC
CDR3aa: CAGSHRTGIYGYTF

abundance: few
j_gene: TRBJ2-1
d_gene: .
v_gene: TRBV5-1
CDR3nt: TGCGCCAGCAGCTTAGGACTCCTAAATGAGCAGTTCTTC
CDR3aa: CASSLGLLNEQFF

abundance: .
j_gene: TRBJ2-3
d_gene: TRBD2
v_gene: TRBV24-1
CDR3nt: TGTGCCACCAGTGAACAGGGACTAGACACAGATACGCAGTATTTT
CDR3aa: CATSEQGLDTDTQYF

abundance: .
j_gene: TRBJ2-7
d_gene: .
v_gene: TRBV12-5
CDR3nt: TGTGCTAGTAGCCTTATGGGGCACTACGAGCAGTACTTC
CDR3aa: CASSLMGHYEQYF

abundance: few
j_gene: TRBJ2-5
d_gene: .
v_gene: TRBV28
CDR3nt: TGTGCCAGCAGCCCCGGGACTGACCCGCAAGAGACCCAGTACTTC
CDR3aa: CASSPGTDPQETQYF

abundance: .
j_gene: TRBJ2-5
d_gene: TRBD2
v_gene: TRBV11-2
CDR3nt: TGTGCCAGCAGCTCCGGGACTAGCGGGGGCTCGGAAGAGACCCAGTACTTC
CDR3aa: CASSSGTSGGSEETQYF

abundance: .
j_gene: TRBJ2-7
d_gene: .
v_gene: TRBV29-1
CDR3nt: TGCAGCGTTGGGGTGACAGCCTCCTACGAGCAGTACTTC
CDR3aa: CSVGVTASYEQYF

abundance: .
j_gene: TRBJ2-4
d_gene: TRBD1
v_gene: TRBV19
CDR3nt: TGTGCCACCGGGACAGCAGGGAACATTCAGTACTTC
CDR3aa: CATGTAGNIQYF

abundance: .
j_gene: TRBJ2-1
d_gene: TRBD2
v_gene: TRBV7-6
CDR3nt: TGTGCCAGCAGCTTAGGGTCGGCGGGGGGGCCCCAGTTCTTC
CDR3aa: CASSLGSAGGPQFF

abundance: .
j_gene: TRBJ2-5
d_gene: .
v_gene: TRBV20-1
CDR3nt: TGCAGTGCTGGTCTTGGGGGGCTTGGTAAAGAGACCCAGTACTTC
CDR3aa: CSAGLGGLGKETQYF

abundance: .
j_gene: TRBJ1-6
d_gene: .
v_gene: TRBV20-1
CDR3nt: TGCAGTGCTAGAGGGATGGAAACCCTCCACTTT
CDR3aa: CSARGMETLHF

abundance: .
j_gene: TRBJ1-5
d_gene: TRBD1
v_gene: TRBV6-6
CDR3nt: TGTGCCAGCAGCTTAGACAGGGATGATCAGCCCCAGCATTTT
CDR3aa: CASSLDRDDQPQHF

abundance: .
j_gene: TRBJ1-1
d_gene: TRBD1
v_gene: TRBV20-1
CDR3nt: TGCAGTGCTAGTGAGGGGGCATCGACTGAAGCTTTCTTT
CDR3aa: CSASEGASTEAFF

abundance: .
j_gene: TRBJ2-5
d_gene: TRBD1
v_gene: TRBV6-5
CDR3nt: TGTGCCAGCAGCCTATCTCCCGGGACAGGGGTGGAGACCCAGTACTTC
CDR3aa: CASSLSPGTGVETQYF